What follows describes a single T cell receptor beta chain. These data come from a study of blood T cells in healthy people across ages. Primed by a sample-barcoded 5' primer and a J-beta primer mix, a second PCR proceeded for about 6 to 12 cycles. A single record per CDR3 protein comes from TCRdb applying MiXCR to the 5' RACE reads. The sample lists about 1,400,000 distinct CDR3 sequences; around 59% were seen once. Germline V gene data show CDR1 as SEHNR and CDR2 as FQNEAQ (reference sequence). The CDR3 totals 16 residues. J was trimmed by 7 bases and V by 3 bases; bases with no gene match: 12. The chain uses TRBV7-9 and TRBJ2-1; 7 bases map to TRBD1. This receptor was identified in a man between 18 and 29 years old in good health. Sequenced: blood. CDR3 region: CASSFIVTGRLNEQFF. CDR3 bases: TGTGCCAGCAGCTTCATCGTGACAGGGCGCTTAAATGAGCAGTTCTTC.